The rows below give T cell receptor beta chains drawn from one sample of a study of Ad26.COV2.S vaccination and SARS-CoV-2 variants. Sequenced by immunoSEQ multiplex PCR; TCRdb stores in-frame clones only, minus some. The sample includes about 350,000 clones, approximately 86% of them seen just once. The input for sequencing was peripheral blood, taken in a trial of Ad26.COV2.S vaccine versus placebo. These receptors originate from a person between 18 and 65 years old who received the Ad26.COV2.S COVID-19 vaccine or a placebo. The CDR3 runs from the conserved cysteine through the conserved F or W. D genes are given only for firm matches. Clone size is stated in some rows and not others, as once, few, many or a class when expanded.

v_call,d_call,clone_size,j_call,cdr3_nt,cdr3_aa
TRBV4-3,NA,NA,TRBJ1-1,TGCGCCAGCAGCCAAGATCAGAGGCGGAACACTGAAGCTTTCTTT,CASSQDQRRNTEAFF
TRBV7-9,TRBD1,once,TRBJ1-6,TGTGCCAGCAGCTTGGACAGGGGATCCGATAATTCACCCCTCCACTTT,CASSLDRGSDNSPLHF
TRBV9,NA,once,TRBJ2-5,TGTGCCAGCAGCGTAGAAGTTAGCCGCCCGGGTGAGACCCAGTACTTC,CASSVEVSRPGETQYF
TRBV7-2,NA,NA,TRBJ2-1,TGTGCCAGCAGCCCCGGGGACCAAAGGAATGAGCAGTTCTTC,CASSPGDQRNEQFF
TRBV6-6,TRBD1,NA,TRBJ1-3,TGTGCCAGCAGTTACGGGACAGGGACGATGGGAAACACCATATATTTT,CASSYGTGTMGNTIYF
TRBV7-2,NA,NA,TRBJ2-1,TGTGCCAGCAGCTTGCGGGGCTCCTACAATGAGCAGTTCTTC,CASSLRGSYNEQFF
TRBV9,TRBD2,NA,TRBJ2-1,TGTGCCAGCAGCGTCCTCTCGGGACTAGCGGGCAATGAGCAGTTCTTC,CASSVLSGLAGNEQFF
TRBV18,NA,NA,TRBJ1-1,TGTGCCAGCTCACCTCTGATAACAGAGAACACTGAAGCTTTCTTT,CASSPLITENTEAFF
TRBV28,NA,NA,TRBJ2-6,TGTGCCAGCAGTTTACCTAGCCTGAGCTCTGGGGCCAACGTCCTGACTTTC,CASSLPSLSSGANVLTF
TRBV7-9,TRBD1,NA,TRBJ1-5,TGTGCCAGCAGCCCCTGGGGACAGGGCGATCAGCCCCAGCATTTT,CASSPWGQGDQPQHF
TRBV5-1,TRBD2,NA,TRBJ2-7,TGCGCCAGCAGCCTTAGCGGGAGCTCCTACGAGCAGTACTTC,CASSLSGSSYEQYF
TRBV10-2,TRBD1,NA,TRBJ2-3,TGCGCCATTATACCCGGGACAGGGCCCACAGATACGCAGTATTTT,CAIIPGTGPTDTQYF
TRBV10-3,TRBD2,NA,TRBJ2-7,TGTGCCATCAGTGGGGGACTAGCGGGGGTCTACGAGCAGTACTTC,CAISGGLAGVYEQYF
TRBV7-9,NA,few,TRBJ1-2,TGTGCCAGCAGCCAAGGAGGGGGCTATGGCTACACCTTC,CASSQGGGYGYTF
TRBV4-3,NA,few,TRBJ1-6,TGCGCCAGCAGCCAAGATATAGTAGGGGGTTCACCCCTCCACTTT,CASSQDIVGGSPLHF
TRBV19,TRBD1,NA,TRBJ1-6,TGTGCCAGTACCCCAACAGGGGGAAATTCACCCCTCCACTTT,CASTPTGGNSPLHF
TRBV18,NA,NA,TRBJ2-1,TGTGCCAGCTCACCGGGGGGCCCCTACAATGAGCAGTTCTTC,CASSPGGPYNEQFF
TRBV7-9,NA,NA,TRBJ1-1,TGTGCCAGCAGCTTAGAGGGTACGACTGAAGCTTTCTTT,CASSLEGTTEAFF
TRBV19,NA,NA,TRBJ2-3,TGTGCCAGTAAGAACCTCGGCACAGATACGCAGTATTTT,CASKNLGTDTQYF
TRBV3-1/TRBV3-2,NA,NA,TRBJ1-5,TGTGCCAGCAGCCCTGATGGCAATCAGCCCCAGCATTTT,CASSPDGNQPQHF
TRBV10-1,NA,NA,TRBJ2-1,TGCGCCAGCAGTGAAGGTTGGGCTAGGGAACCCAATGAGCAGTTCTTC,CASSEGWAREPNEQFF
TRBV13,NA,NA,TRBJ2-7,TGTGCCAGCAGCTTATTTAGCTCCTACGAGCAGTACTTC,CASSLFSSYEQYF
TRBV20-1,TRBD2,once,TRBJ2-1,TGCAGTGCTAGTTCGTCTCTAGGCGGGAGCCCTATCAATGAGCAGTTCTTC,CSASSSLGGSPINEQFF
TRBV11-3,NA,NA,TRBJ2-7,TGTGCCAGCAGCTTAGATCCGGGCTACGAGCAGTACTTC,CASSLDPGYEQYF
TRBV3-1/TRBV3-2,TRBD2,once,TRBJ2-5,TGTGCCAGCACCCAGCGGGGGGGCCGGAAGACCCAGTACTTC,CASTQRGGRKTQYF
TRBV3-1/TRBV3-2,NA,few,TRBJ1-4,TGTGCCAGCAGCCAAGATTACGGGGAGGGGTTGATTAGCGAAAAACTGTTTTTT,CASSQDYGEGLISEKLFF
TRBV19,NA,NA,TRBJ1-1,TGTGCCAGTTCCGGACCGATGACTGAAGCTTTCTTT,CASSGPMTEAFF
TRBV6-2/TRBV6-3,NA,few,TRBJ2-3,TGTGCCAGCAGTTATGCCCGAGTGGCAGATACGCAGTATTTT,CASSYARVADTQYF
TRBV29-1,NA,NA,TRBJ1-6,TGCAGCGTTGAAAAAGGGGCCTTTTACTCCTATAATTCACCCCTCCACTTT,CSVEKGAFYSYNSPLHF
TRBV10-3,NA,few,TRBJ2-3,TGTGCCATCAGAACCGGACTAATATCATCTAGCACAGATACGCAGTATTTT,CAIRTGLISSSTDTQYF
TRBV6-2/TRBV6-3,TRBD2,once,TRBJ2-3,TGTGCCAGCAGTTACCCCGCCGGCCGGGAGGTAGATACGCAGTATTTT,CASSYPAGREVDTQYF
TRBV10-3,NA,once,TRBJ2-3,TGTGCCATCAGTGACCAGACAGCGATGCACTTAGATACGCAGTATTTT,CAISDQTAMHLDTQYF
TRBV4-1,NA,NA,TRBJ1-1,TGCGCCAGCAGCCAAGGACAGGCTGGGGACACTGAAGCTTTCTTT,CASSQGQAGDTEAFF
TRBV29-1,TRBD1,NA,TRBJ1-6,TGCAGCGTTTTGGAACAGGGGGCGGGTTCACCCCTCCACTTT,CSVLEQGAGSPLHF
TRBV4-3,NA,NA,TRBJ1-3,TGCGCCAGCAGTCAAACTTCTGGAAACACCATATATTTT,CASSQTSGNTIYF
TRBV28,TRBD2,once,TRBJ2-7,TGTGCCAGCCGGACTAGCGGGACCTACGAGCAGTACTTC,CASRTSGTYEQYF
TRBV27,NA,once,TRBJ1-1,TGTGCCAGCAGTTTAGGGCGGGGGTTCACTGAAGCTTTCTTT,CASSLGRGFTEAFF
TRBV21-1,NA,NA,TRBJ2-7,TGTGCACCTACAAGGGGGGGTATATACGAGCAGTACTTC,CAPTRGGIYEQYF
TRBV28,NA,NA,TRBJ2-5,TGTGCCAGCCTAGGGGGGGCTACACAAGAGACCCAGTACTTC,CASLGGATQETQYF
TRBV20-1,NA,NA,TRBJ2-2,TGCAGTGCTAGTGATTTGGGAGACGCGAACACCGGGGAGCTGTTTTTT,CSASDLGDANTGELFF
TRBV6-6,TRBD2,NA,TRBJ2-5,TGTGCCAGCAGTAGGTCCAGCGGGAGAGGGGAGACCCAGTACTTC,CASSRSSGRGETQYF
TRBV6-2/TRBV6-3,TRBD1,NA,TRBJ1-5,TGTGCCAGCAGCCGCACAGGGGGCCGAAATCAGCCCCAGCATTTT,CASSRTGGRNQPQHF
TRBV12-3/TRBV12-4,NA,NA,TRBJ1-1,TGTGCCAGCAGTTTACGAGATGAAGCTTTCTTT,CASSLRDEAFF
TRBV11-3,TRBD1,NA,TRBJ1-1,TGTGCCAGCAGCCCCCGGACAGGGGTAGGGGCTTTCTTT,CASSPRTGVGAFF
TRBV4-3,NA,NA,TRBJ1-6,TGCGCCAGCAGCCAAGTACGCGGCTCCAATTCACCCCTCCACTTT,CASSQVRGSNSPLHF
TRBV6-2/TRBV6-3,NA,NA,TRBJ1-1,TGTGCCAGCAGTCCATTCCTGAGCACTGAAGCTTTCTTT,CASSPFLSTEAFF
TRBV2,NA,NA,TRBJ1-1,TGTGCCAGCAGTGAAAGGTTAGGGGAGGACGCTGAAGCTTTCTTT,CASSERLGEDAEAFF
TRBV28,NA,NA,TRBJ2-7,TGTGCCAGCAGTTCGGTTAGGAGATCCTACGAGCAGTACTTC,CASSSVRRSYEQYF
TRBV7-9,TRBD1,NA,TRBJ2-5,TGTGCCAGCAACACAGCCGGGACAGGGGGCCGGGAGACCCAGTACTTC,CASNTAGTGGRETQYF
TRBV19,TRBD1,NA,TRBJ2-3,TGTGCCAGTAGCCCATGGGGACAGGGGAGCACAGATACGCAGTATTTT,CASSPWGQGSTDTQYF
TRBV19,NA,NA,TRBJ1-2,TGTGCCAGCCCACAATCCCAAGTCAGGGATGGCTACACCTTC,CASPQSQVRDGYTF
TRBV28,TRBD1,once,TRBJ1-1,TGTGCCAGCAGACCAGGGGGTTCCACTGAAGCTTTCTTT,CASRPGGSTEAFF